The 21 T cell receptor beta chains in this list originate from one sample, sequenced in a study of response to subunit inactivated influenza vaccine. A single record per CDR3 protein comes from TCRdb applying MiXCR to the RT-PCR reads. The data show approximately 570,000 distinct CDR3 sequences, around 8% seen once. This material consisted of PBMCs from blood, taken 23 to 25 months after vaccination. Every receptor here comes from a man aged 45 to 75 who received an inactivated influenza vaccine.

Regarding this clonotype: A junction end diverges from the germline sequence, so it may reflect a read error. The chain employs TRBV5-5 and TRBJ1-1; 8 bases are shared with TRBD1. CDR3 size: 15 residues. The germline V gene has CDR1 SGHKS and CDR2 YYEKEE (reference sequence). The DNA of the CDR3 is TGTGCCAGCAGCGTAACAGGGGGGACGAACGCTGAAGCTTTCTTT. Translating gives CASSVTGGTNAEAFF.

This chain connects TRBV4-2 to TRBJ2-4, with unresolved D. The CDR3 has 13 amino acids. Trimming removed 1 base from V and 9 bases from J, with 10 bases in between. From germline, CDR1 is LGHNA and CDR2 YNFKEQ. CDR3 DNA: TGTGCCAGCAGCCAAGTTGGAGCTTCCATTCAGTACTTC. Protein: CASSQVGASIQYF.

The genes are TRBV6-5 and TRBJ2-7; perhaps TRBD2 as D (6 bases). This CDR3 spans 17 amino acids. With 6 bases removed from V and 1 base from J, the gap between germline ends came to 22 bases. Germline assignment: CDR1 MNHEY and CDR2 SVGAGI. DNA of the CDR3: TGTGCCAGCAGCTACGGGCAGGGAGGTAGCTGGTCCTACGAGCAGTACTTC. Residues: CASSYGQGGSWSYEQYF.

This clonotype occurred a few times. The chain recombines TRBV6-1 with TRBJ1-5, with a possible D match to TRBD1 (6 bases). Trimming pared 5 bases from V and 3 bases from J, leaving 14 bases between. The germline V gene has CDR1 MNHNS and CDR2 SASEGT. The CDR3 is made up of 15 amino acids. The CDR3 loop is CASSRPGGPNQPQHF. The CDR3 coding sequence is TGTGCCAGCAGTCGCCCGGGGGGGCCCAATCAGCCCCAGCATTTT.

This clonotype was found a few times. This chain joins TRBV4-1 and TRBJ1-1, with a tentative D call TRBD1 (5 bases). The V gene's germline CDR1 is MGHRA and CDR2 YSYEKL. Trimming removed 0 bases at V and 1 base at J, with 9 bases between. The CDR3 sequence is 15 residues long. As DNA, the CDR3 is TGCGCCAGCAGCCAAGAGGGGGGAGGGAACACTGAAGCTTTCTTT. Its protein is CASSQEGGGNTEAFF.

This clonotype was seen repeatedly, ten times or more. The gene calls are TRBV12-3 or TRBV12-4 and TRBJ2-2; D unclear. This CDR3 spans 15 amino acids. V was pared by 9 bases and J by 0 bases, with 14 bases between. The CDR3, as DNA: TGTGCCAGTTCTAATTGGCGCTCGAACACCGGGGAGCTGTTTTTT. Residues: CASSNWRSNTGELFF.

This clonotype has more than one count but fewer than ten. The chain combines TRBV7-9 with TRBJ1-1; possibly TRBD1 for D (6 bases). CDR3 length equals 14 residues. The germline V and J ends were trimmed by 7 bases and 3 bases, with 15 bases remaining between them. The V gene's germline CDR1 is SEHNR and CDR2 FQNEAQ (reference sequence). The CDR3 loop reads CASTKGVRDTEAFF. CDR3 nucleotide sequence: TGTGCCAGCACCAAGGGGGTTAGGGACACTGAAGCTTTCTTT.

Comment on this clonotype: This may stem from a read error, because a much larger clone lies one nucleotide away. This chain joins TRBV14 and TRBJ2-7, with a weak D call TRBD1 (5 bases). The CDR3 has 12 residues. V was pared by 4 bases and J by 6 bases, with 10 bases between. CDR1 and CDR2 (germline): SGHDN, FVKESK. This CDR3 is CASSPNRIEQYF. The DNA for the CDR3 is TGTGCCAGCAGCCCAAACAGGATCGAGCAGTACTTC.

This chain connects TRBV23-1 to TRBJ2-7; 8 bases match TRBD1. TRBV23-1 is classed as an ORF, of uncertain function. V lost 3 bases, J lost 1 base, and 8 bases stayed unmatched. CDR3 length: 16 amino acids. CDR3 protein: CASSHPTGEWSYEQYF. CDR3 coding DNA: TGCGCCAGCAGTCATCCGACAGGGGAATGGTCCTACGAGCAGTACTTC.

This clonotype was observed a handful of times. The chain joins TRBV10-3 to TRBJ2-4; no reliable D call. The CDR3 runs 13 residues. V gave up 5 bases and J gave up 6 bases, with 11 bases separating them. Germline loops: CDR1 ENHRY, CDR2 SYGVKD. DNA of the CDR3: TGTGCCATCAGTCGCCAGTACGGAAACATTCAGTACTTC. Protein: CAISRQYGNIQYF.

This clonotype came up a few times. V is TRBV20-1 and J is TRBJ2-7, with TRBD2 matching over 8 bases. The CDR3 extends over 17 amino acids. V was pared by 3 bases and J by 2 bases, with 15 bases of the junction left unmatched. Germline lookup yields CDR1 DFQATT and CDR2 SNEGSKA (reference sequence). The CDR3 is CSASALSGMMGAYEQYF. The CDR3 DNA sequence: TGCAGTGCTAGTGCTCTTAGCGGGATGATGGGGGCCTACGAGCAGTACTTC.

The chain recombines TRBV29-1 with TRBJ1-1; 7 bases line up with TRBD1. CDR1 is SQVTM, CDR2 ANQGSEA, per germline. V lost 7 bases, J lost 0 bases, and 5 bases stayed unmatched. The CDR3 covers 13 residues. CDR3 in DNA: TGCAGCGGTCAAACAGGGGTGAACACTGAAGCTTTCTTT. Residues: CSGQTGVNTEAFF.

This clonotype was seen only a few times. The V call is TRBV4-2, the J call TRBJ2-5, with 11 bases fitting TRBD2. CDR3 length equals 16 residues. V dropped 0 bases and J dropped 5; count of bases not matched to a gene: 5. CDR1 LGHNA and CDR2 YNFKEQ come from the germline V gene. CDR3 nucleotide sequence: TGTGCCAGCAGCCAAGAGTACGCTAGCGGGAGGGAGACCCAGTACTTC. Protein: CASSQEYASGRETQYF.

The chain has TRBV18 and TRBJ2-3, with a tentative D call TRBD1 (6 bases). Trimming removed 1 base from V and 4 bases from J, with 12 bases in between. The germline gives CDR1 KGHSH, CDR2 LQKENI. The CDR3 contains 15 residues. As DNA, the CDR3 is TGTGCCAGCTCACCACAGACAGGTAGCGCAGATACGCAGTATTTT. As protein: CASSPQTGSADTQYF.

This clonotype was observed a few times. The chain employs TRBV5-6 and TRBJ2-7, with D hard to call. V was pared by 5 bases and J by 11 bases, with 17 bases between. CDR1 and CDR2 from the germline V gene are SGHDT and YYEEEE. The CDR3 loop spans 12 amino acids. The CDR3 DNA sequence: TGTGCCAGCAGTTATGGACCCTACGGCGAGTACTTC. Protein sequence: CASSYGPYGEYF.

The chain couples TRBV12-3 or TRBV12-4 to TRBJ2-2, with D perhaps given as TRBD1 or TRBD2 (5 bases each). Trimming stripped 6 bases from V and 13 bases from J, with 21 bases between. The CDR3 contains 14 residues. CDR3 DNA sequence: TGTGCCAGCAGCAAGTATAGGACTGGGGCATCGCTGTTTTTT. This codes for CASSKYRTGASLFF.

V usage is TRBV6-2 or TRBV6-3 and J usage is TRBJ1-6; the D gene is possibly TRBD1 (5 bases). V was pared by 0 bases and J by 10 bases, with 16 bases between. CDR3 length equals 16 residues. From germline, CDR1 is MNHEY and CDR2 SVGEGT. The CDR3 sequence: CASSYSAQGGRSPLHF. CDR3 coding DNA: TGTGCCAGCAGTTACTCGGCTCAGGGTGGGCGATCACCCCTCCACTTT.

This clonotype was seen ten or more times. The CDR3 here is CASSLASGGSQETQYF. Here the CDR3 DNA reads TGTGCCAGCAGCTTAGCAAGCGGGGGATCACAAGAGACCCAGTACTTC. The gene calls are TRBV7-9 and TRBJ2-5; TRBD2 agrees at 8 bases. The CDR3 is 16 amino acids. V dropped 0 bases and J dropped 2; count of bases not matched to a gene: 5. Per germline, CDR1 SEHNR and CDR2 FQNEAQ (reference sequence).

The V call is TRBV4-3, the J call TRBJ2-7; no firm D call. Between the trimmed V and J ends, which lost 0 bases and 4 bases, there was a span of 16 bases. Germline CDR1 LGHNA, CDR2 YSLEER. The CDR3 length is 16 residues. CDR3 in DNA: TGCGCCAGCAGCCAAGAGGTGAAGGTCCCGGGTTACGAGCAGTACTTC. Its translation is CASSQEVKVPGYEQYF.

This sequence joins TRBV30 and TRBJ2-6, with D perhaps TRBD2 (5 bases). Germline V gene data show CDR1 as GTSNPN and CDR2 as SVGIG (reference sequence). This CDR3 has 15 amino acids. V was pared by 5 bases and J by 2 bases, with 13 bases between. CDR3 protein: CAWLDGVTGANVLTF. CDR3 bases: TGTGCCTGGTTAGACGGGGTTACTGGGGCCAACGTCCTGACTTTC.

This clonotype was detected only a few times. The V gene is TRBV20-1, the J gene TRBJ2-1; 7 bases are a match to TRBD2. Per the germline V gene, CDR1 is DFQATT and CDR2 is SNEGSKA (reference sequence). V shed 3 bases, J shed 5 bases, and the junction held 10 bases outside the gene matches. The CDR3 consists of 15 residues. The CDR3 is CSARGSSGVNNEQFF. The CDR3 DNA follows: TGCAGTGCTAGGGGGTCTAGCGGAGTTAACAATGAGCAGTTCTTC.